This T cell receptor (beta chain) comes out of a study of shared clonotypes between healthy human individuals. Study as a whole: Each donor contributed plates that comprised three CD4 naive, three CD4 memory, two CD8 naive and one CD8 memory.

Under the authors' procedure: Filtering differed for immunoSEQ, which gave only junction sequences without quality scores. The repertoire was sequenced with immunoSEQ multiplex PCR; TCRdb's copy has only in-frame clones and lacks some. V, J and clone size are those of that table, while D and trimming were read from the DNA. Of roughly 2,300,000 clones in the sample, 80% to 95% are singletons; the top ten hold 0.37%. This CDR3 spans 12 amino acids. In germline, CDR1 is SEHNR, CDR2 FQNEAQ (reference sequence). V was trimmed by 2 bases and J by 6 bases, leaving 8 bases between them. With respect to this clone: Other DNA sequences within the sample encode an identical CDR3.

The V gene is TRBV7-9, the J gene TRBJ2-7; perhaps TRBD2 as D (6 bases). The sample taken for sequencing was naive CD4+ T cells from PBMCs. Noted subset: CD45RA+ positively selected. The clonotype originates from a man younger than 35 in good health. Some clones in this sample may be carry-over from other donors' samples. This chain's CDR3 is CASSLIGSEQYF. In DNA form, the CDR3 reads TGTGCCAGCAGCTTAATCGGGAGCGAGCAGTACTTC.